These 12 T cell receptor beta chains share one sample of origin, sequenced in a study of T cell responses to AZD1222 COVID-19 vaccine. The table came from immunoSEQ multiplex PCR; TCRdb's copy has only in-frame clones and leaves some out. The table includes over 55,000 clones, about 74% detected once. The sample consisted of peripheral blood, taken 28 days after the second AZD1222 dose. These receptors were taken from an adult who received the AZD1222 COVID-19 vaccine.

The chain recombines TRBV7-2 with TRBJ1-2; TRBD1 agrees at 7 bases. The CDR3 consists of 14 residues. The V gene end was trimmed by 2 bases and the J gene end by 8 bases; junction bases not matched to a gene: 8. Germline CDR1 is SGHTA and CDR2 is FQGNSA. The CDR3 loop is CASSLPGQYSGYTF. For the CDR3, the DNA is TGTGCCAGCAGCTTACCGGGACAGTATTCCGGCTACACCTTC.

This clone has only a few counts. The J gene is TRBJ2-7, the V gene TRBV3-1 (or the pseudogene TRBV3-2), with 11 nucleotides matching TRBD1. CDR1 is LGHDT, CDR2 YNNKEL, per germline (reference sequence). The junction had 2 bases not matched to a gene; V was cut back by 4 bases and J by 6 bases. CDR3 length: 13 amino acids. CDR3 sequence reads: CASSLGTGGEQYF. The CDR3 DNA is TGTGCCAGCAGCCTGGGGACAGGGGGCGAGCAGTACTTC.

This chain links TRBV6-4 with TRBJ2-3, with D perhaps given as TRBD1 or TRBD2 (5 bases each). The CDR3 length is 9 residues. Germline CDR1 is MRHNA and CDR2 is SNTAGT. Deletions cut 10 bases from V and 13 bases from J, with 12 bases between. The CDR3 DNA is TGTGCCAACCGGGACCTCGAGTATTTT. It translates to CANRDLEYF.

The rearrangement links TRBV6-5 to TRBJ1-5; D remains ambiguous. The CDR3 totals 12 residues. With 5 bases removed from V and 8 bases from J, the gap between germline ends came to 10 bases. Germline V gene data show CDR1 as MNHEY and CDR2 as SVGAGI. The CDR3 DNA reads as TGTGCCAGCAGTCTGGAGGATGAGCCCCAGCATTTT. It codes for CASSLEDEPQHF.

This clone came up a few times. The chain uses TRBV3-1 (or the pseudogene TRBV3-2) and TRBJ2-2, with 8 nucleotides matching TRBD2. Germline assignment: CDR1 LGHDT and CDR2 YNNKEL (reference sequence). The ends lost 0 bases at V and 1 base at J; junction bases unmatched: 10. The CDR3 length is 19 residues. The CDR3 spells CASSQDVGLLAGNTGELFF. For the CDR3, the DNA is TGTGCCAGCAGCCAAGATGTGGGTTTGCTAGCGGGGAACACCGGGGAGCTGTTTTTT.

V and J are TRBV5-1 and TRBJ2-1; 9 bases are a match to TRBD1. CDR1 is SGHRS, CDR2 YFSETQ, per germline. The V and J ends lost 4 bases and 3 bases, in that order; junction bases with no gene match: 2. There are 14 residues in the CDR3. CDR3 region: CASSRTGDYNEQFF. CDR3 nucleotides: TGCGCCAGCAGCAGGACAGGGGACTACAATGAGCAGTTCTTC. The full variable domain, its missing parts supplied by reference TRBV5-1 and TRBJ2-1, is KAGVTQTPRYLIKTRGQQVTLSCSPISGHRSVSWYQQTPGQGLQFLFEYFSETQRNKGNFPGRFSGRQFSNSRSEMNVSTLELGDSALYLCASSRTGDYNEQFFGPGTRLTVL.

This rearrangement joins TRBV6-2 or TRBV6-3 to TRBJ1-6, with 10 positions matching TRBD1. Trimming took 6 bases from V and 10 from J; bases not matched to a gene: 3. Germline CDR1 is MNHEY and CDR2 is SVGEGT. The CDR3 extends over 13 amino acids. The CDR3 sequence is CASSDRGHSPLHF. Here the CDR3 DNA reads TGTGCCAGCAGCGACAGGGGGCACTCACCCCTCCACTTT.

The chain joins TRBV27 to TRBJ2-1; TRBD2 matches 7 bases. The V segment lost 3 bases and the J segment 9 bases; nucleotides outside the gene matches: 5. CDR1 and CDR2 from the germline V gene are MNHEY and SMNVEV (reference sequence). This CDR3 contains 13 residues. The DNA of the CDR3 is TGTGCCAGCAGTTTGGCGGGGGTCGGTGAGCAGTTCTTC. Protein: CASSLAGVGEQFF.

The chain is built from TRBV7-9 and TRBJ2-5; 10 nucleotides align to TRBD2. Per germline, CDR1 SEHNR and CDR2 FQNEAQ (reference sequence). This CDR3 has 18 amino acids. V lost 5 bases and J lost 2; bases outside the gene matches: 14. Here the CDR3 reads CASSPRGGSGGLQETQYF. In DNA, the CDR3 is TGTGCCAGCAGCCCCCGGGGGGGTAGCGGGGGGCTTCAAGAGACCCAGTACTTC.

The chain links TRBV19 to TRBJ1-3, with TRBD1 as a possible D gene (6 bases). This CDR3 contains 16 residues. Trimming stripped 6 bases from V and 4 bases from J, with 19 bases between. Germline V CDR1 and CDR2: LNHDA, SQIVND (reference sequence). CDR3 DNA sequence: TGTGCCAGTAGCCCTCATCTCAGACAGGAAGGAAACACCATATATTTT. Its protein product is CASSPHLRQEGNTIYF. Full variable domain (outside the CDR3, taken from reference TRBV19 and TRBJ1-3): DGGITQSPKYLFRKEGQNVTLSCEQNLNHDAMYWYRQDPGQGLRLIYYSQIVNDFQKGDIAEGYSVSREKKESFPLTVTSAQKNPTAFYLCASSPHLRQEGNTIYFGEGSWLTVV.

This rearrangement joins TRBV3-1 (or the pseudogene TRBV3-2) to TRBJ2-7; the D is unclear. V lost 1 base, J lost 1 base, and 8 bases lay in between. The germline V gene has CDR1 LGHDT and CDR2 YNNKEL (reference sequence). The CDR3 has 14 residues. Here the CDR3 DNA reads TGTGCCAGCAGCCAAGTGGGGATTTCCTACGAGCAGTACTTC. It encodes CASSQVGISYEQYF.

The table lists this clone with a count of one. The J gene is TRBJ2-7, the V gene TRBV5-1; D is perhaps TRBD1 (6 bases). From germline, CDR1 is SGHRS and CDR2 YFSETQ. The CDR3 extends over 14 amino acids. V shed 4 bases and J shed 3 bases, with 14 bases lying between them. CDR3 in amino acids: CASSDEQGVYEQYF. DNA of the CDR3: TGCGCCAGCAGCGATGAACAGGGAGTCTACGAGCAGTACTTC. Full variable domain (missing parts from reference TRBV5-1 and TRBJ2-7): KAGVTQTPRYLIKTRGQQVTLSCSPISGHRSVSWYQQTPGQGLQFLFEYFSETQRNKGNFPGRFSGRQFSNSRSEMNVSTLELGDSALYLCASSDEQGVYEQYFGPGTRLTVT.